This T cell receptor (beta chain) was profiled in a study of blood T cell repertoires in COVID-19. Study context: The origin of the acute and convalescent COVID-19 samples was the United States, Italy and Spain. From T cells, B-cell-depleted T cells, or PBMCs came the material, which was cDNA or gDNA.

Authors' data handling: Estimation of nucleated cell counts relied on the amplification of reference gene primers. Data came from immunoSEQ multiplex PCR; TCRdb stores just in-frame clones and leaves some out. V and J calls and clone size are as listed in that table; D and trimming were resolved from the DNA. The sample comprises around 300,000 clones, 87% of which are singletons, and 1% rests with the top ten. Trimming pared 1 base from V and 5 bases from J, leaving 3 bases between. From germline, CDR1 is MNHNS and CDR2 SASEGT. CDR3 length equals 12 residues. The V gene is TRBV6-1, the J gene TRBJ1-5; D is uncertain. Sequencing input: peripheral blood. The TCR was taken from a man over 45 with active or convalescent COVID-19. The CDR3 DNA is TGTGCCAGCAGTGAAGGAGATCAGCCCCAGCATTTT. The encoded protein is CASSEGDQPQHF.